A single sample is the source of the 21 T cell receptor beta chains below, sequenced in a study of radiation and T cells in renal cell carcinoma. Time point denoted: baseline pretreatment blood. The sample's treatment: 15 Gy SBRT to primary tumor, nephrectomy 4 weeks later. Profiled with immunoSEQ multiplex PCR; TCRdb holds only in-frame clones, not every one. The sample lists 150,000 or so clones, around nine tenths occurring once. Specimen: blood, collected from a patient whose treatment included radiotherapy and nephrectomy. These receptors originate from a woman aged 45-59 years with renal cell carcinoma.

CDR3 sequence reads: CASSLRVSGNTIYF. CDR3 sequence (DNA): TGTGCCAGCAGCTTAAGGGTATCAGGAAACACCATATATTTT. The chain uses TRBV13 and TRBJ1-3, with D hard to call. The CDR3 runs to 14 residues. The germline gives CDR1 PRHDT, CDR2 FYEKMQ (reference sequence). Trimming removed 2 bases from V and 4 bases from J, with 9 bases in between.

The DNA for the CDR3 is TGTGCCAGCAGCCTCGACAGGGGAGAGCAGTACTTC. It encodes CASSLDRGEQYF. This sequence joins TRBV5-6 and TRBJ2-7; 8 nucleotides match TRBD1. The CDR3 has 12 residues. The germline CDR1 and CDR2 sequences are SGHDT and YYEEEE. The ends lost 4 bases at V and 7 bases at J; junction bases unmatched: 4.

V usage is TRBV7-6 and J usage is TRBJ2-1, with 13 bases aligning to TRBD2. V lost 6 bases, J lost 6 bases, and 8 bases stayed unmatched. This CDR3 contains 16 residues. Germline lookup yields CDR1 SGHVS and CDR2 FNYEAQ. The DNA for the CDR3 is TGTGCCAGCAGTTCACTAGCGGGGGGGCGTCGCAATGAGCAGTTCTTC. It is translated as CASSSLAGGRRNEQFF.

This chain connects TRBV4-1 to TRBJ1-3; D uncertain. V was pared by 9 bases and J by 0 bases, with 9 bases between. The CDR3 runs 13 residues. Germline CDR1 reads MGHRA; CDR2 reads YSYEKL. CDR3 bases: TGCGCCAGTCAGGCGCCCTCTGGAAACACCATATATTTT. Residues: CASQAPSGNTIYF.

The chain is built from TRBV6-1 and TRBJ1-4; maybe TRBD1 (5 bases). Trimming cost V 7 bases and J 6 bases, with 15 bases left between them. Germline CDR1 reads MNHNS; CDR2 reads SASEGT. The length of the CDR3 is 14 residues. For the CDR3, the DNA is TGTGCCAGCAAGGGGCGTCTGGGGGATGAAAAACTGTTTTTT. It codes for CASKGRLGDEKLFF.

The V gene is TRBV19, the J gene TRBJ2-3, with D perhaps matching TRBD1 (7 bases). Germline V gives CDR1 LNHDA, CDR2 SQIVND (reference sequence). This CDR3 is built from 13 residues. Trimming removed 5 bases from V and 4 bases from J, with 10 bases in between. The CDR3 protein is CASSSRGADTQYF. The CDR3 DNA is TGTGCCAGTAGTTCCAGGGGGGCAGATACGCAGTATTTT.

CDR3 residues: CASSLKGGAPYNEQFF. The CDR3 coding sequence is TGTGCCAGCAGCTTAAAAGGGGGGGCTCCCTACAATGAGCAGTTCTTC. The rearrangement uses TRBV7-8 and TRBJ2-1, with a tentative D call TRBD2 (7 bases). CDR1 is SGHVS, CDR2 FQNEAQ, per germline. V was trimmed by 2 bases and J by 2 bases, leaving 13 bases between them. This CDR3 is 16 amino acids long.

The rearrangement uses TRBV7-2 and TRBJ2-7; TRBD1 might be the D (6 bases). The CDR3 extends over 14 amino acids. From germline, CDR1 is SGHTA and CDR2 FQGNSA. Trimming pared 3 bases from V and 3 bases from J, leaving 12 bases between. CDR3 region: CASSLGTYNYEQYF. CDR3 coding DNA: TGTGCCAGCAGCTTGGGGACATACAACTACGAGCAGTACTTC.

The chain couples TRBV19 to TRBJ2-3; tentatively, D is TRBD2 (6 bases). The CDR3 runs 15 residues. Trimming removed 5 bases from V and 2 bases from J, with 14 bases in between. Germline V gene data show CDR1 as LNHDA and CDR2 as SQIVND (reference sequence). CDR3 sequence (DNA): TGTGCCAGTAGTTGGGCGCGGGGACCCACAGATACGCAGTATTTT. Its protein product is CASSWARGPTDTQYF.

V and J are TRBV7-9 and TRBJ1-6; the D gene is possibly TRBD1 (5 bases). This CDR3 has 16 residues. From germline, CDR1 is SEHNR and CDR2 FQNEAQ (reference sequence). V was cut by 4 bases and J by 3 bases, with 13 bases left in between. The CDR3 spells CASSWDGADYNSPLHF. The CDR3 DNA follows: TGTGCCAGCAGCTGGGACGGAGCAGACTATAATTCACCCCTCCACTTT. The full variable domain, in which reference TRBV7-9 and TRBJ1-6 provide the parts outside the CDR3, is DTGVSQNPRHKITKRGQNVTFRCDPISEHNRLYWYRQTLGQGPEFLTYFQNEAQLEKSRLLSDRFSAERPKGSFSTLEIQRTEQGDSAMYLCASSWDGADYNSPLHFGNGTRLTVT.

The chain combines TRBV5-1 with TRBJ1-2; D uncertain. Trimming stripped 0 bases from V and 0 bases from J, with 9 bases between. The CDR3 runs to 15 residues. CDR1 is SGHRS and CDR2 is YFSETQ in the germline V gene. CDR3 sequence: CASSLDNGANYGYTF. The DNA of the CDR3 is TGCGCCAGCAGCTTGGATAACGGAGCTAACTATGGCTACACCTTC.

The chain couples TRBV13 to TRBJ1-1, with a possible D match to TRBD1 (6 bases). Per germline, CDR1 PRHDT and CDR2 FYEKMQ (reference sequence). CDR3 length: 16 residues. The V end lost 0 bases, the J end lost 10 bases, and 21 bases lay between the germline ends. The CDR3 loop is CASSLGIETGGAGAFF. The CDR3 coding sequence is TGTGCCAGCAGCTTAGGCATAGAGACTGGGGGGGCGGGAGCTTTCTTT.

This chain connects TRBV2 to TRBJ2-3; D remains unclear. The CDR3 is 11 residues long. Germline V gives CDR1 SNHLY, CDR2 FYNNEI. Trimming took 5 bases from V and 6 from J, leaving 6 bases between them. In DNA form, the CDR3 reads TGTGCCAGCAGTCTAGGGGATACGCAGTATTTT. Its translation is CASSLGDTQYF.

The chain recombines TRBV4-2 with TRBJ1-1; TRBD1 might be the D (6 bases). The CDR3 has 13 amino acids. From germline, CDR1 is LGHNA and CDR2 YNFKEQ. V lost 6 bases and J 3 bases, leaving 11 bases between the germline ends. CDR3 amino acids: CASRTNRDTEAFF. CDR3 in DNA: TGTGCCAGCAGGACAAACAGGGACACTGAAGCTTTCTTT.

The rearrangement links TRBV7-2 to TRBJ2-1; 16 bases are shared with TRBD2. V shed 1 base and J 11 bases; nucleotides not matched to a gene: 11. This CDR3 has 18 residues. CDR1 is SGHTA, CDR2 FQGNSA, per germline. CDR3 nucleotide sequence: TGTGCCAGCAGCTTAGTAGGGACTAGCGGGGGGGATACCGTTAAGCAGTTCTTC. Amino acids: CASSLVGTSGGDTVKQFF.

The chain couples TRBV5-1 to TRBJ2-3; D remains unclear. This CDR3 is built from 15 residues. V shed 2 bases and J shed 2 bases, with 12 bases lying between them. Germline CDR1 SGHRS, CDR2 YFSETQ. The CDR3 DNA reads TGCGCCAGCAGCTTACGCAGGACGTACACAGATACGCAGTATTTT. It is translated as CASSLRRTYTDTQYF.

This rearrangement joins TRBV5-5 to TRBJ1-5; 7 nucleotides agree with TRBD1. The V gene end was trimmed by 3 bases and the J gene end by 0 bases; junction bases not matched to a gene: 6. The V gene's germline CDR1 is SGHKS and CDR2 YYEKEE (reference sequence). This CDR3 contains 16 residues. The CDR3, as DNA: TGTGCCAGCAGCTGGAGAGACAGGGTTAGCAATCAGCCCCAGCATTTT. Translation gives CASSWRDRVSNQPQHF. The variable domain in full, completed from reference TRBV5-5 and TRBJ1-5, reads DAGVTQSPTHLIKTRGQQVTLRCSPISGHKSVSWYQQVLGQGPQFIFQYYEKEERGRGNFPDRFSARQFPNYSSELNVNALLLGDSALYLCASSWRDRVSNQPQHFGDGTRLSIL.

J is TRBJ2-7 and V is TRBV5-1, with a possible D match to TRBD2 (6 bases). The CDR3 extends over 14 amino acids. Germline CDR1 is SGHRS and CDR2 is YFSETQ. With 3 bases removed from V and 3 bases from J, the gap between germline ends came to 13 bases. The CDR3: CASSWGLSNYEQYF. The CDR3 nucleotides are TGCGCCAGCAGCTGGGGACTTAGCAACTACGAGCAGTACTTC. Supplemented by reference TRBV5-1 and TRBJ2-7, the full variable domain reads KAGVTQTPRYLIKTRGQQVTLSCSPISGHRSVSWYQQTPGQGLQFLFEYFSETQRNKGNFPGRFSGRQFSNSRSEMNVSTLELGDSALYLCASSWGLSNYEQYFGPGTRLTVT.

This chain uses TRBV15 with TRBJ2-7; TRBD1 or TRBD2 may be the D gene (5 bases each). CDR1 and CDR2 (germline): LNHNV, YYDKDF (reference sequence). This CDR3 comprises 16 residues. The germline V and J ends were trimmed by 2 bases and 3 bases, with 17 bases remaining between them. The CDR3 nucleotides are TGTGCCACCAGCAGACCGACGGGACCTGAAAGCTACGAGCAGTACTTC. This codes for CATSRPTGPESYEQYF.

The gene calls are TRBV6-6 and TRBJ1-1; unclear D gene. Trimming removed 5 bases at V and 5 bases at J, with 15 bases between. CDR3 length: 14 residues. Germline values: CDR1 MNHNY, CDR2 SVGAGI (reference sequence). The CDR3 DNA reads TGTGCCAGCAGTATTCGGGAGCCGGGGACTGAAGCTTTCTTT. It yields the protein CASSIREPGTEAFF.

This chain joins TRBV5-8 and TRBJ1-2; 7 nucleotides line up with TRBD1. The CDR3 spans 13 residues. Germline CDR1 SGHTS, CDR2 YDEGEE. J was trimmed by 7 bases and V by 4 bases; bases with no gene match: 7. In DNA, the CDR3 is TGTGCCAGCAGCCTCGACAGGGAAATTGGCTACACCTTC. It encodes CASSLDREIGYTF.